This T cell receptor (beta chain) was identified in a study of vaccination and CD4 T cells after COVID-19. Study background: The stimulating agents, overlapping spike peptides, came from SARS-CoV-2, HCoV-NL63, HCoV-OC43 and HCoV-229E. Findings and caveats of the study: Data came from relatively few convalescent patients and lacked early post-infection timepoints. Post-vaccination, and not before, a median about 90% of reactive clones appeared in convalescent patients.

At the Johns Hopkins FTIC core, DNA taken from cultured CD4+ T cells was sequenced by way of the Oncomine TCR Beta short-read assay. TCRdb itself ran the PCR reads through MiXCR, one entry per CDR3 protein. The data show around 12,000 distinct CDR3 sequences, with about 40% seen just once and about 13% held by the top ten. About this clonotype itself: Its antigen remains unknown.

CDR3 length: 16 amino acids. The ends were cut back, 0 bases at V and 8 bases at J, with 22 bases in the middle. Looked up from germline, CDR1 is DFQATT and CDR2 is SNEGSKA (reference sequence). Described treatment: roughly 11-day PBMC culture with coronavirus spike peptide pools or control peptides (ViraFEST assay). Alongside around 9.7 IU/ml IL-2 and 9 to 10 ug/ml peptide pools, PBMCs were cultured at a few million per well. The rearrangement joins TRBV20-1 to TRBJ1-2; maybe TRBD1 (6 bases). This sequence originates from a human donor who had recovered from COVID-19. Sequences were obtained from CD4+ T cells from blood, cultured in vitro. The CDR3 protein is CSARDGLGGQTRGYTF. The CDR3, as DNA: TGCAGTGCTAGAGATGGGTTGGGGGGCCAGACGCGAGGCTACACCTTC.